This paragraph covers one TCR beta chain sequence. These data originate in a study of cytomegalovirus exposure and HLA in healthy donors. Sequenced by immunoSEQ multiplex PCR; TCRdb stores in-frame clones only, minus some. Here the sample spans some 43,000 clones, roughly nine tenths being singletons. In germline, CDR1 is LGHNA, CDR2 YNFKEQ. Unmatched junction bases numbered 2, after V lost 1 base and J lost 3 bases. The CDR3 covers 17 residues. The source is a man aged 18 to 29 in good health and CMV-seronegative. The V and J genes are TRBV4-2 and TRBJ2-2, with 13 bases that match TRBD2. Sequenced input: PBMCs. Written as DNA, the CDR3 is TGTGCCAGCAGCCAAGCGGGACTAGCGGGGCACACCGGGGAGCTGTTTTTT. The encoded protein is CASSQAGLAGHTGELFF.